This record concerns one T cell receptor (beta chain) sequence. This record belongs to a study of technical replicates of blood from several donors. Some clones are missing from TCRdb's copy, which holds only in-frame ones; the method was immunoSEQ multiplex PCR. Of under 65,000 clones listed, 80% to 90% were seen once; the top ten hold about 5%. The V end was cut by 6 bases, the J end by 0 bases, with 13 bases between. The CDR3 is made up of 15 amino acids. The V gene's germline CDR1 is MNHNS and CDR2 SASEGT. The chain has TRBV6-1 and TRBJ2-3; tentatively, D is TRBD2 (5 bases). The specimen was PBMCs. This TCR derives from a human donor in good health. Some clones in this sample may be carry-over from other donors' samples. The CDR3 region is CASSLGRLSTDTQYF. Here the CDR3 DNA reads TGTGCCAGCAGCCTAGGGAGATTGAGCACAGATACGCAGTATTTT.